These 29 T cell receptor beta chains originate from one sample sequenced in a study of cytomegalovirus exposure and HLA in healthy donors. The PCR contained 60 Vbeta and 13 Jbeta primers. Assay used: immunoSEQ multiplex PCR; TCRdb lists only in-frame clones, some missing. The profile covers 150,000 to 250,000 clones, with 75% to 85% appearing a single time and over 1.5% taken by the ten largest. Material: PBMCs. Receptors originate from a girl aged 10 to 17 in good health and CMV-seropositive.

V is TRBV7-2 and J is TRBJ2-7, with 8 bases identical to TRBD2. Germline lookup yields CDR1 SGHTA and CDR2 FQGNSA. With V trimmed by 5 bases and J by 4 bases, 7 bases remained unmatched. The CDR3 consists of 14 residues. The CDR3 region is CASSPSGTRYEQYF. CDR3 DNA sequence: TGTGCCAGCAGCCCCTCCGGGACTAGGTACGAGCAGTACTTC.

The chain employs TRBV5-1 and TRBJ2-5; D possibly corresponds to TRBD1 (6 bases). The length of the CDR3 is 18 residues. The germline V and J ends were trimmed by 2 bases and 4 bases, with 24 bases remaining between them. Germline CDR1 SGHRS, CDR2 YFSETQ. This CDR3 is CASSLHPTGRGALETQYF. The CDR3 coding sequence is TGCGCCAGCAGCTTACACCCGACAGGTCGGGGCGCGTTAGAGACCCAGTACTTC. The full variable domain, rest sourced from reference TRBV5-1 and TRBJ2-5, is KAGVTQTPRYLIKTRGQQVTLSCSPISGHRSVSWYQQTPGQGLQFLFEYFSETQRNKGNFPGRFSGRQFSNSRSEMNVSTLELGDSALYLCASSLHPTGRGALETQYFGPGTRLLVL.

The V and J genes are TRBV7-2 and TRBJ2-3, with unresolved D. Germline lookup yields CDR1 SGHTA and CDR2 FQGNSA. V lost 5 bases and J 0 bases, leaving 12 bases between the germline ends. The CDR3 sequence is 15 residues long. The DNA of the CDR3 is TGTGCCAGCAGCCCACTACGTGCTAGCACAGATACGCAGTATTTT. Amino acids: CASSPLRASTDTQYF.

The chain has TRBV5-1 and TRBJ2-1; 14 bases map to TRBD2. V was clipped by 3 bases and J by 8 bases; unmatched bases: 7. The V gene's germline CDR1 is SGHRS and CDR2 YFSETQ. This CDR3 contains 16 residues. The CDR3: CASSSSGLAGVDEQFF. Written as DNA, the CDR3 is TGCGCCAGCAGCTCATCGGGACTAGCGGGGGTGGATGAGCAGTTCTTC. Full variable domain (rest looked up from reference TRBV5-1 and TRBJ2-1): KAGVTQTPRYLIKTRGQQVTLSCSPISGHRSVSWYQQTPGQGLQFLFEYFSETQRNKGNFPGRFSGRQFSNSRSEMNVSTLELGDSALYLCASSSSGLAGVDEQFFGPGTRLTVL.

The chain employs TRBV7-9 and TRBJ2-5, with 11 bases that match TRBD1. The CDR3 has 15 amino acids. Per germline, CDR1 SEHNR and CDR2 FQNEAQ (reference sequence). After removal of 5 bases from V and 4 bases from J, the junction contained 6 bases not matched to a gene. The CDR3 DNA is TGTGCCAGCAGCGCGGGACAGGGGGTGCGAGAGACCCAGTACTTC. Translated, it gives CASSAGQGVRETQYF.

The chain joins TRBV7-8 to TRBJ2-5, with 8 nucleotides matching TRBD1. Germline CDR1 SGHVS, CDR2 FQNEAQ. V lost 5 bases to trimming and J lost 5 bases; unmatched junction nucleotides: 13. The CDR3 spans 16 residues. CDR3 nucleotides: TGTGCCAGCAGCCCACTGCTTCAGGGGGCTGCGGAGACCCAGTACTTC. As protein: CASSPLLQGAAETQYF. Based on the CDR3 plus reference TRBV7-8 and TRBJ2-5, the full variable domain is GAGVSQSPRYKVAKRGQDVALRCDPISGHVSLFWYQQALGQGPEFLTYFQNEAQLDKSGLPSDRFFAERPEGSVSTLKIQRTQQEDSAVYLCASSPLLQGAAETQYFGPGTRLLVL.

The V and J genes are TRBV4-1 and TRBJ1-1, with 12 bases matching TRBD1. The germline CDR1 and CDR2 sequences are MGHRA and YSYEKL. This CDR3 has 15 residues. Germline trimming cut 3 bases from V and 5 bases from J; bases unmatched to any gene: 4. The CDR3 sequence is CASSQPGQGATEAFF. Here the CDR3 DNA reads TGCGCCAGCAGCCAGCCGGGACAGGGGGCAACTGAAGCTTTCTTT.

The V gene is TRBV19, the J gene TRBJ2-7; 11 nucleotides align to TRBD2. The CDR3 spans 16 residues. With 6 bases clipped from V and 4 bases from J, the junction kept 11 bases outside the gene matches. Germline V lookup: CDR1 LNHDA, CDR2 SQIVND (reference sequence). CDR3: CASRGTSGSSRYEQYF. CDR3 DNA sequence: TGTGCCAGTAGGGGGACTAGCGGTTCTTCCCGTTACGAGCAGTACTTC.

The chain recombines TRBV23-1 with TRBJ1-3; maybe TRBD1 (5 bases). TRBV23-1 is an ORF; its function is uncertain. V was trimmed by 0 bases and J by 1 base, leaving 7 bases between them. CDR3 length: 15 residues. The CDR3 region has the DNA TGCGCCAGCAGTCAATCGGGGCGGTCTGGAAACACCATATATTTT. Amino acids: CASSQSGRSGNTIYF.

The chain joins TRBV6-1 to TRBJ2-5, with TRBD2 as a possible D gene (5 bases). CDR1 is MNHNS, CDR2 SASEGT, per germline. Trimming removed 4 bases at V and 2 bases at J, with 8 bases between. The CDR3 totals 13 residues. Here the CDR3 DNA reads TGTGCCAGCAGTGTTACTAGTCAAGAGACCCAGTACTTC. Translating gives CASSVTSQETQYF.

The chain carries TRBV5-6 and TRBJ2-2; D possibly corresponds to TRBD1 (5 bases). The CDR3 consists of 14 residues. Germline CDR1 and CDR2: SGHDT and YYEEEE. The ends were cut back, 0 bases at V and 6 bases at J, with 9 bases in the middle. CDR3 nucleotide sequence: TGTGCCAGCAGCTTGGGCAGGGTCTCCGGGGAGCTGTTTTTT. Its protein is CASSLGRVSGELFF.

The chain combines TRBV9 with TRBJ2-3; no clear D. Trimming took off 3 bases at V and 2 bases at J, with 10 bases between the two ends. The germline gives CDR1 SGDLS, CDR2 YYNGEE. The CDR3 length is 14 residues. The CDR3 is CASSAPQATDTQYF. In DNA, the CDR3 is TGTGCCAGCAGCGCCCCCCAGGCCACAGATACGCAGTATTTT.

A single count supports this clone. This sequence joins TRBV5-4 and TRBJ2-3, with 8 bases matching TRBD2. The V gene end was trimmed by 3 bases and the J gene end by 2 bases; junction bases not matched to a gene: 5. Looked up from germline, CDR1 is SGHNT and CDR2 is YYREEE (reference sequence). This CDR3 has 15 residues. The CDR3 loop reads CASSSKRGTTDTQYF. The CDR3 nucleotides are TGTGCCAGCAGCTCTAAGCGGGGGACCACAGATACGCAGTATTTT.

The CDR3 loop is CASSVRQAYEQYF. In DNA, the CDR3 is TGTGCCAGCAGTGTTCGACAGGCCTACGAGCAGTACTTC. The chain recombines TRBV6-1 with TRBJ2-7; TRBD1 is a possible D gene (6 bases). Germline CDR1 is MNHNS and CDR2 is SASEGT. Trimming removed 4 bases at V and 2 bases at J, with 9 bases between. This CDR3 is 13 amino acids long.

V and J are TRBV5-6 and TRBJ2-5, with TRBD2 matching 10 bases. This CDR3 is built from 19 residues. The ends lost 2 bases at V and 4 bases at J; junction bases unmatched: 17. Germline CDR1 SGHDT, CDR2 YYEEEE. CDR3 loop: CASSLVVVGSGGYRETQYF. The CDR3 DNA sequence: TGTGCCAGCAGCTTAGTAGTGGTGGGTAGCGGGGGGTACCGAGAGACCCAGTACTTC.

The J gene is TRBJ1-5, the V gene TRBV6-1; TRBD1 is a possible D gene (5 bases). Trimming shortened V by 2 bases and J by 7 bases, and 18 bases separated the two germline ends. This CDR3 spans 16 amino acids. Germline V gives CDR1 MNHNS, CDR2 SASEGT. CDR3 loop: CASSESRGLGGQPQHF. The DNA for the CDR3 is TGTGCCAGCAGTGAATCCCGAGGGCTCGGGGGGCAGCCCCAGCATTTT.

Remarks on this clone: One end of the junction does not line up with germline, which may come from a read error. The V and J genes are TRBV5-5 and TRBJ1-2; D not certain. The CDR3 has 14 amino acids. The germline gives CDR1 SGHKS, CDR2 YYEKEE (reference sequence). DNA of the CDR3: TGTGCCAGCATACCGACTCAAGAGTACTATGGCTGCACCTTC. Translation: CASIPTQEYYGCTF.

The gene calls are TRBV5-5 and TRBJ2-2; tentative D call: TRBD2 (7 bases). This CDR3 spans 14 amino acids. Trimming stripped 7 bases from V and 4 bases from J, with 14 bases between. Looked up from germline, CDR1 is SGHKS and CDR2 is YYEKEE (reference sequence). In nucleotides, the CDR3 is TGTGCCAGCGACACGGGGGGCGGCACCGGGGAGCTGTTTTTT. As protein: CASDTGGGTGELFF. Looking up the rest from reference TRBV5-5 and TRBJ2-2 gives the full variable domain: DAGVTQSPTHLIKTRGQQVTLRCSPISGHKSVSWYQQVLGQGPQFIFQYYEKEERGRGNFPDRFSARQFPNYSSELNVNALLLGDSALYLCASDTGGGTGELFFGEGSRLTVL.

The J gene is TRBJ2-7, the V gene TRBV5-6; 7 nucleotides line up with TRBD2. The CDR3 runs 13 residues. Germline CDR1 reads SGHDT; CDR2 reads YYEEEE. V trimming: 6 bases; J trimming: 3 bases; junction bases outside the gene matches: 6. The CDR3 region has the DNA TGTGCCAGCAAATTGGGGGGGGGCTACGAGCAGTACTTC. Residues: CASKLGGGYEQYF.

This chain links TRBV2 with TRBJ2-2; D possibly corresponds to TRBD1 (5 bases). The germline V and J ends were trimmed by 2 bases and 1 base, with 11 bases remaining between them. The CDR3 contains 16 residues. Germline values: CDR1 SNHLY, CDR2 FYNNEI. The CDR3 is CASSEQGMVNTGELFF. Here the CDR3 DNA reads TGTGCCAGCAGTGAACAGGGAATGGTGAACACCGGGGAGCTGTTTTTT.

The CDR3 reads CASSVGVGDRGQETQYF. The CDR3 region has the DNA TGTGCCAGCAGCGTAGGAGTAGGAGACAGGGGGCAAGAGACCCAGTACTTC. This chain links TRBV9 with TRBJ2-5, with 9 bases fitting TRBD1. The germline CDR1 and CDR2 sequences are SGDLS and YYNGEE. CDR3 length: 17 amino acids. V lost 0 bases to trimming and J lost 2 bases; unmatched junction nucleotides: 8.

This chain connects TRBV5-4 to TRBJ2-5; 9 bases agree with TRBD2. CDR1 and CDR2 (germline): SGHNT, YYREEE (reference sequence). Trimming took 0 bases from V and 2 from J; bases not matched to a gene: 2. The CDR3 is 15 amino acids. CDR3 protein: CASSLGLAVQETQYF. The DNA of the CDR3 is TGTGCCAGCAGCTTGGGACTAGCGGTACAAGAGACCCAGTACTTC. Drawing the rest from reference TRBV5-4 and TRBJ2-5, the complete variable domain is ETGVTQSPTHLIKTRGQQVTLRCSSQSGHNTVSWYQQALGQGPQFIFQYYREEENGRGNFPPRFSGLQFPNYSSELNVNALELDDSALYLCASSLGLAVQETQYFGPGTRLLVL.

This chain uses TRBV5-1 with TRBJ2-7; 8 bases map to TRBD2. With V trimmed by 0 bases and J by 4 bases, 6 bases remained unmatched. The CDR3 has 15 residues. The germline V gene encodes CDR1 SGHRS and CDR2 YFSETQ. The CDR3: CASSLAGGGRYEQYF. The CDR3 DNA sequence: TGCGCCAGCAGCTTGGCCGGGGGGGGGCGTTACGAGCAGTACTTC.

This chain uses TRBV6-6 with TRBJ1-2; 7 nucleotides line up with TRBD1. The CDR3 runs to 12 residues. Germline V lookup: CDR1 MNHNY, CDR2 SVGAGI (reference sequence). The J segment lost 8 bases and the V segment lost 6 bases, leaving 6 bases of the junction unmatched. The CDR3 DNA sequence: TGTGCCAGCAGCAGACAGGGAGACGGCTACACCTTC. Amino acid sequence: CASSRQGDGYTF.

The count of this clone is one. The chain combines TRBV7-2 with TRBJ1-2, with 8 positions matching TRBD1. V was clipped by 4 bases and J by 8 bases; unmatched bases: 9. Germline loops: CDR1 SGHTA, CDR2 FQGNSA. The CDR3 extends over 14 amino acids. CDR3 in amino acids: CASSSPTGDGGYTF. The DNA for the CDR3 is TGTGCCAGCAGCTCCCCGACAGGGGATGGGGGCTACACCTTC.

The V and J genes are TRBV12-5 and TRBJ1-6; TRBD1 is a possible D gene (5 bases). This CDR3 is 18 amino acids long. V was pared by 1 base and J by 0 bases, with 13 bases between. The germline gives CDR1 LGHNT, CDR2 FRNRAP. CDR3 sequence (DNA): TGTGCTAGTGGTTTGGATTTGGGGCCAAGCTCCTATAATTCACCCCTCCACTTT. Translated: CASGLDLGPSSYNSPLHF.

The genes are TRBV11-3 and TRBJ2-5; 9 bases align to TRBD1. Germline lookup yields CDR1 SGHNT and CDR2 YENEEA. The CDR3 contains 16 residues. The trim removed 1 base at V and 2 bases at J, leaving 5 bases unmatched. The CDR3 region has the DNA TGTGCCAGCAGCTTAGGGGACAGGGTTTGGCAAGAGACCCAGTACTTC. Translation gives CASSLGDRVWQETQYF.

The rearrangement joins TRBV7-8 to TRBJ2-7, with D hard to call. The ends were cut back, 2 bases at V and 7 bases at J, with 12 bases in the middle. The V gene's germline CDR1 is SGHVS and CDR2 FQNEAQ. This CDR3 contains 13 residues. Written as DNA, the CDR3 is TGTGCCAGCAGCTTACTGATCCACTTGGAGCAGTACTTC. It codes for CASSLLIHLEQYF.

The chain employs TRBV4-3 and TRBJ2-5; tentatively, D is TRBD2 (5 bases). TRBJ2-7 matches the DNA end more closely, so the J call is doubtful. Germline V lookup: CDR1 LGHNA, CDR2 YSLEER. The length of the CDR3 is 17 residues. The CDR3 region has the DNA TGCGCCAGCAGCCAAGAATCCACGCCTGGAGGCTCCTACGAGCAGTACTTC. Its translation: CASSQESTPGGSYEQYF.